Shown below are 24 T cell receptor beta chains from a single sample sequenced in a study of low-dose radiotherapy and immunotherapy resistance in tumors. TRAV and TRBV primers primed cDNA for both TCRalpha and TCRbeta. Amplification, which lasted approximately 19 PCR cycles, used a constant-region primer and V-primer adapter to amplify TCRs. TCRdb analysed the reads with MiXCR anew, one entry per CDR3 protein. Among roughly 6,300 distinct CDR3 sequences listed, 80% to 85% were seen once. Receptors were obtained from a human donor with advanced metastatic prostate, ovarian, gallbladder or colorectal cancer (not recorded which). This table probably holds off-target reads from a library built for another chain.

The gene calls are TRBV29-1 and TRBJ1-2; tentative D call: TRBD1 (5 bases). The germline CDR1 and CDR2 sequences are SQVTM and ANQGSEA. The CDR3 spans 13 residues. The germline V and J ends were trimmed by 4 bases and 7 bases, with 16 bases remaining between them. CDR3 coding DNA: TGCAGCGTTGTGGCTCAGGGAGCGTCTGGCTACACCTTC. Amino acids: CSVVAQGASGYTF.

V usage is TRBV6-2 or TRBV6-3 and J usage is TRBJ2-6, with D uncertain. Trimming removed 2 bases from V and 0 bases from J, with 2 bases in between. CDR3 size: 14 residues. Germline lookup yields CDR1 MNHEY and CDR2 SVGEGT. The CDR3 DNA is TGTGCCAGCAGTTACGACTCTGGGGCCAACGTCCTGACTTTC. Its protein product is CASSYDSGANVLTF.

This clonotype was counted once. This rearrangement joins TRBV6-1 to TRBJ1-1; no reliable D call. The V end was cut by 6 bases, the J end by 1 base, with 9 bases between. CDR3 length equals 13 residues. CDR1 is MNHNS, CDR2 SASEGT, per germline. CDR3 loop: CASRRESNTEAFF. The CDR3 region has the DNA TGTGCCAGCAGAAGGGAGTCGAACACTGAAGCTTTCTTT.

This rearrangement joins TRBV3-1 to TRBJ2-7; 8 bases fit TRBD2. CDR3 length: 15 amino acids. Germline lookup yields CDR1 LGHDT and CDR2 YNNKEL (reference sequence). With V trimmed by 4 bases and J by 2 bases, 7 bases remained unmatched. CDR3 sequence: CASSLVAGTTYEQYF. In DNA, the CDR3 is TGTGCCAGCAGCCTCGTAGCGGGAACCACCTACGAGCAGTACTTC.

The chain is built from TRBV18 and TRBJ2-6; either TRBD1 or TRBD2 may supply D (5 bases each). The length of the CDR3 is 13 residues. V was cut by 8 bases and J by 2 bases, with 7 bases left in between. Germline values: CDR1 KGHSH, CDR2 LQKENI. The CDR3 region has the DNA TGTGCCAGCGTGGGGGCTGGGGCCAACGTCCTGACTTTC. Its protein is CASVGAGANVLTF. The variable domain in full, with the rest retrieved from reference TRBV18 and TRBJ2-6, is NAGVMQNPRHLVRRRGQEARLRCSPMKGHSHVYWYRQLPEEGLKFMVYLQKENIIDESGMPKERFSAEFPKEGPSILRIQQVVRGDSAAYFCASVGAGANVLTFGAGSRLTVL.

V gene TRBV5-4 combines with J gene TRBJ2-5; TRBD2 matches at 8 bases. The CDR3 is 14 amino acids. After removal of 4 bases from V and 5 bases from J, the junction contained 7 bases not matched to a gene. Germline-derived CDR1 and CDR2 are SGHNT and YYREEE (reference sequence). In nucleotides, the CDR3 is TGTGCCAGCAGCCCTAGCGGGCAATGGGAGACCCAGTACTTC. This translates into CASSPSGQWETQYF.

J is TRBJ1-2 and V is TRBV5-1, with D possibly matching TRBD1 (6 bases). CDR1 and CDR2 (germline): SGHRS, YFSETQ. The V end lost 3 bases, the J end lost 3 bases, and 12 bases lay between the germline ends. The CDR3 has 14 amino acids. For the CDR3, the DNA is TGCGCCAGCAGCTCTGGGTCAGGGGACTATGGCTACACCTTC. Encoded protein: CASSSGSGDYGYTF.

The CDR3 DNA is TGTGCCAGCAGTGAATGGACTGCAGCCACAGGGTTGGGCTACACCTTC. This codes for CASSEWTAATGLGYTF. V is TRBV25-1 and J is TRBJ1-2; D is possibly TRBD1 (6 bases). Germline CDR1 is MGHDK and CDR2 is SYGVNS. Between the trimmed V and J ends, which lost 1 base and 8 bases, there was a span of 20 bases. This CDR3 spans 16 amino acids.

The chain combines TRBV20-1 with TRBJ1-5; tentative D call: TRBD1 (5 bases). V was trimmed by 3 bases and J by 1 base, leaving 16 bases between them. The CDR3 loop spans 16 amino acids. The germline V gene encodes CDR1 DFQATT and CDR2 SNEGSKA (reference sequence). CDR3 nucleotide sequence: TGCAGTGCTAGTGGGGGGTCTGGGGAAAGCAATCAGCCCCAGCATTTT. This translates into CSASGGSGESNQPQHF.

The J gene is TRBJ2-7, the V gene TRBV11-2; perhaps TRBD1 as D (5 bases). With 0 bases removed from V and 3 bases from J, the gap between germline ends came to 9 bases. Germline CDR1 is SGHAT and CDR2 is FQNNGV. There are 14 residues in the CDR3. The CDR3 region is CASSLDTGGYEQYF. CDR3 DNA: TGTGCCAGCAGCTTAGACACAGGCGGCTACGAGCAGTACTTC.

The CDR3: CASSLSTGGRSETQYF. CDR3 nucleotides: TGTGCCAGCTCACTCTCCACCGGCGGGAGATCGGAGACCCAGTACTTC. The genes are TRBV18 and TRBJ2-5; 7 positions agree with TRBD2. V gave up 4 bases and J gave up 5 bases; unmatched junction bases: 13. The CDR3 consists of 16 residues. Germline CDR1 KGHSH, CDR2 LQKENI.

This clonotype was detected a few times. This sequence joins TRBV14 and TRBJ2-7; possibly TRBD1 or TRBD2 for D (5 bases each). Germline V gene lookup returns CDR1 SGHDN and CDR2 FVKESK. V lost 4 bases, J lost 9 bases, and 16 bases lay in between. There are 13 residues in the CDR3. This chain's CDR3 is CASSPTIGAAQYF. In DNA, the CDR3 is TGTGCCAGCAGCCCGACGATCGGGGCTGCGCAGTACTTC.

The CDR3 DNA is TGTGCCAGCAGTGAATCACAGGGAGCATATGAAAAACTGTTTTTT. Translated: CASSESQGAYEKLFF. The chain carries TRBV6-8 and TRBJ1-4; a possible D gene is TRBD1 (6 bases). CDR3 length equals 15 residues. V lost 5 bases to trimming and J lost 6 bases, with 16 bases between them. Looked up from germline, CDR1 is MNHGY and CDR2 is SAAAGT.

For this clonotype: Germline and junction disagree at one end, which may indicate a read error. This chain links TRBV5-3 with TRBJ1-1; 7 bases agree with TRBD1. TRBV5-3 is an ORF, with its function uncertain. The CDR3 loop spans 15 amino acids. CDR3 nucleotide sequence: TGTGCCAGCAGCTTGGGGGGACAGATATACACTGAAGCTTTCTTT. Translated: CASSLGGQIYTEAFF.

The chain links TRBV7-6 to TRBJ2-1; D not certain. Trimming cost V 5 bases and J 8 bases, with 10 bases left between them. CDR3 length: 12 residues. CDR1 SGHVS and CDR2 FNYEAQ come from the germline V gene. This CDR3 is CASSKERDEQFF. The CDR3 coding sequence is TGTGCCAGCAGCAAGGAACGGGATGAGCAGTTCTTC.

The chain recombines TRBV2 with TRBJ1-5; D ambiguous. This CDR3 contains 12 residues. Germline CDR1 SNHLY, CDR2 FYNNEI. Deletions cut 2 bases from V and 6 bases from J, with 5 bases between. This CDR3 reads CASSETGQPQHF. CDR3 in DNA: TGTGCCAGCAGTGAAACGGGTCAGCCCCAGCATTTT.

This clonotype was observed a handful of times. The chain is built from TRBV27 and TRBJ2-1, with TRBD2 matching 8 bases. Germline CDR1 is MNHEY and CDR2 is SMNVEV (reference sequence). The junction had 17 bases not matched to a gene; V was cut back by 4 bases and J by 0 bases. This CDR3 contains 20 residues. The CDR3 spells CASSSTVWDSGKSSYNEQFF. Written as DNA, the CDR3 is TGTGCCAGCAGTTCAACGGTGTGGGATAGCGGGAAGAGCTCCTACAATGAGCAGTTCTTC.

The J gene is TRBJ1-1, the V gene TRBV28; 7 positions match TRBD1. Germline V gene lookup returns CDR1 MDHEN and CDR2 SYDVKM. J gave up 3 bases and V 6 bases, and 7 bases lay outside the gene matches. This CDR3 comprises 14 residues. In DNA, the CDR3 is TGTGCCAGCAGCTCAGGGGGTCCGGACACTGAAGCTTTCTTT. This codes for CASSSGGPDTEAFF.

The chain carries TRBV20-1 and TRBJ1-2; D unclear. The CDR3 runs 14 residues. V shed 4 bases and J shed 0 bases, with 12 bases lying between them. The germline V gene has CDR1 DFQATT and CDR2 SNEGSKA (reference sequence). In nucleotides, the CDR3 is TGCAGTGCTAAGGACGGGGTTACTAACTATGGCTACACCTTC. Encoded protein: CSAKDGVTNYGYTF.

This chain connects TRBV6-2 or TRBV6-3 to TRBJ2-7, with 7 bases aligning to TRBD1. V shed 6 bases, J shed 2 bases, and the junction held 4 bases outside the gene matches. Per the germline V gene, CDR1 is MNHEY and CDR2 is SVGEGT. The CDR3 spans 13 residues. The CDR3 spells CASRTGQPYEQYF. As DNA, the CDR3 is TGTGCCAGCAGGACGGGACAGCCCTACGAGCAGTACTTC.

In its sample, this clonotype was seen a few times. This sequence joins TRBV4-2 and TRBJ2-1, with D perhaps assigned TRBD1 or TRBD2 (5 bases each). Per the germline V gene, CDR1 is LGHNA and CDR2 is YNFKEQ. V was cut by 4 bases and J by 5 bases, with 15 bases left in between. The length of the CDR3 is 15 residues. The CDR3 DNA follows: TGTGCCAGCAGCCCGAAACGGGACGGGAACAATGAGCAGTTCTTC. Encoded protein: CASSPKRDGNNEQFF.

This rearrangement joins TRBV28 to TRBJ2-5; 9 nucleotides line up with TRBD1. Per germline, CDR1 MDHEN and CDR2 SYDVKM. Germline trimming cut 3 bases from V and 2 bases from J; bases unmatched to any gene: 1. This CDR3 is 14 amino acids long. The CDR3 DNA is TGTGCCAGCAGTTTGACAGGGGGTCAAGAGACCCAGTACTTC. This encodes CASSLTGGQETQYF.

The chain couples TRBV5-8 to TRBJ2-5, with 8 nucleotides matching TRBD1. The CDR3 sequence is 14 residues long. Trimming took 5 bases from V and 6 from J; bases not matched to a gene: 9. Germline V gene data show CDR1 as SGHTS and CDR2 as YDEGEE. CDR3 in DNA: TGTGCCAGCAGTCGCAGACAGGGGTTGCAGACCCAGTACTTC. Protein sequence: CASSRRQGLQTQYF.

The chain joins TRBV20-1 to TRBJ2-3, with D possibly TRBD1 on 6 matching bases. This CDR3 has 15 residues. Trimming stripped 3 bases from V and 5 bases from J, with 18 bases between. Looked up from germline, CDR1 is DFQATT and CDR2 is SNEGSKA (reference sequence). The CDR3 region is CSARGDNALGDTQYF. The CDR3 DNA is TGCAGTGCTAGGGGGGACAACGCTCTTGGAGATACGCAGTATTTT.